This T cell receptor beta chain is from a study of cytomegalovirus exposure and HLA in healthy donors. The germline V and J ends were trimmed by 0 bases and 7 bases, with 7 bases remaining between them. Germline lookup yields CDR1 ENHRY and CDR2 SYGVKD. The length of the CDR3 is 13 residues. Study results and limitations: V- and J-gene trimming of TCR beta was linked (in a later analysis) to a missense DCLRE1C variant. Earlier results showed most TCR beta V segments being productive about 87% or about 30% of the time.

A multiplex PCR was run with 60 Vbeta primers and 13 Jbeta primers. Method: immunoSEQ multiplex PCR; TCRdb's copy keeps in-frame clones and lacks some. Among under 200,000 clones listed, more than 70% were seen once. This clone was seen more than once but under ten times. The antigen is unknown. The same CDR3 also results from other DNA sequences found in this sample. This sequence was found in a woman aged 35 to 49 in good health and CMV-seropositive. The chain is built from TRBV10-3 and TRBJ1-5; D is undetermined. The sample taken for sequencing was PBMCs. CDR3 sequence: CAISESGGQPQHF. In nucleotides, the CDR3 is TGTGCCATCAGTGAGTCTGGAGGACAGCCCCAGCATTTT.